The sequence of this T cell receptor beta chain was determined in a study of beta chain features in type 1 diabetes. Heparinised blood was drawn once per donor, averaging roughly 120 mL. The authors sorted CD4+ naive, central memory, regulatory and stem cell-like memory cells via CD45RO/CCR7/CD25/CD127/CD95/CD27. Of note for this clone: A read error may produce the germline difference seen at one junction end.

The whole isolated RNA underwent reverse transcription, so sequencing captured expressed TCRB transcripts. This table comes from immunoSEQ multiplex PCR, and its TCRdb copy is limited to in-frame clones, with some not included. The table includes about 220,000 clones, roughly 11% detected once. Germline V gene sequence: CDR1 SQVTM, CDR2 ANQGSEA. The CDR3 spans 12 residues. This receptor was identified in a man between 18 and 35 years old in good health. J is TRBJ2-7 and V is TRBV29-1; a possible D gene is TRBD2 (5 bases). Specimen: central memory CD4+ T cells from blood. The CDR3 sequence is CSVEDGKGPQYF. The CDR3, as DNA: TGCAGCGTAGAAGACGGGAAAGGACCGCAGTACTTC.